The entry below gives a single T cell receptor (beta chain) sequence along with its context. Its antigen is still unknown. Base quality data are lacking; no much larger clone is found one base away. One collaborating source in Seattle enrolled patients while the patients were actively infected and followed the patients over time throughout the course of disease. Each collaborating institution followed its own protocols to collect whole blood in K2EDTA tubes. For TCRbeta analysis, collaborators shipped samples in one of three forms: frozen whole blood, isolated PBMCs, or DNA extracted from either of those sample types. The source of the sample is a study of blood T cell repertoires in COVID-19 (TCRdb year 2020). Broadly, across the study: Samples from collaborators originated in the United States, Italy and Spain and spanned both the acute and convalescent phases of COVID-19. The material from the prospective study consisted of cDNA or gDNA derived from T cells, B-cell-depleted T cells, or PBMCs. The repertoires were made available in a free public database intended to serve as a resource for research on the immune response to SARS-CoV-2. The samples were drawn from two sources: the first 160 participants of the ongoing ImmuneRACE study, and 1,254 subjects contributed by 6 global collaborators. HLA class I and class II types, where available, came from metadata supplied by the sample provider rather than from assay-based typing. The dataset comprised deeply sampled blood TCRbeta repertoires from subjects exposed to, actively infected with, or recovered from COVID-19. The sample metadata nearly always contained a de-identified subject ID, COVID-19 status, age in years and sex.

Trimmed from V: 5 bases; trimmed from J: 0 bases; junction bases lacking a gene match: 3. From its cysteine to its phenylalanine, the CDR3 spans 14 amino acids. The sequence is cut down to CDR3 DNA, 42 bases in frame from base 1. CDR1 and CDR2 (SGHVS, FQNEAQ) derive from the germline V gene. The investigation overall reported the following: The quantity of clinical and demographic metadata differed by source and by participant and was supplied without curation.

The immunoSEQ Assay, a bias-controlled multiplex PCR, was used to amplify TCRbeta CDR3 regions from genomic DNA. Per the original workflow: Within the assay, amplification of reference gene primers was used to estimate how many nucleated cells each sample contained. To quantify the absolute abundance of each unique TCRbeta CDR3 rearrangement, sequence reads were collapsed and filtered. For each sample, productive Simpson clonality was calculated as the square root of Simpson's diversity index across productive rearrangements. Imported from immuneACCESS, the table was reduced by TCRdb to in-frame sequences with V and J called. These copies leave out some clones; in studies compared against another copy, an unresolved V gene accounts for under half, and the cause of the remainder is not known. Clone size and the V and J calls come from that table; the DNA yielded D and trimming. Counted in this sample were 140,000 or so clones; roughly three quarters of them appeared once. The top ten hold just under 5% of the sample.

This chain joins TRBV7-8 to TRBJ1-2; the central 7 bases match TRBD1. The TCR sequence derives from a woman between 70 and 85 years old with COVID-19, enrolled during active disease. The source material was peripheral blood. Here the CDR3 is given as CASSPDRTNYGYTF. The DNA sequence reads TGTGCCAGCAGCCCGGACAGGACTAACTATGGCTACACCTTC.